This TCR beta chain was recovered during a study of CD8 T cells in ankylosing spondylitis. This clonotype was observed a handful of times. Antigen specificity is unknown. Quantitative 5'-RACE with molecular barcodes was used to make the TCR beta libraries. Using its own MiXCR run on the 5' RACE reads, TCRdb lists one record per CDR3 protein. Of tens of thousands of distinct CDR3 sequences listed, roughly 5.2% are singletons. Study-level results: Some motif variants had been reported before (in reactive arthritis synovial fluid and blood).

The sequence came from a male donor with ankylosing spondylitis or in good health (not recorded which). Sample: blood, either unsorted or a sorted T cell fraction (not recorded which).

CDR3 DNA: TGTGCCAGCAGCTTACCGCCCGCCGGGGAGCTGTTTTTT. It specifies CASSLPPAGELFF. The V call is TRBV7-2, the J call TRBJ2-2; D is undetermined. Germline CDR1 reads SGHTA; CDR2 reads FQGNSA. The CDR3 is 13 residues long. V lost 2 bases and J lost 6, with 7 bases in between. Looking up the rest from reference TRBV7-2 and TRBJ2-2 gives the full variable domain: GAGVSQSPSNKVTEKGKDVELRCDPISGHTALYWYRQSLGQGLEFLIYFQGNSAPDKSGLPSDRFSAERTGGSVSTLTIQRTQQEDSAVYLCASSLPPAGELFFGEGSRLTVL.